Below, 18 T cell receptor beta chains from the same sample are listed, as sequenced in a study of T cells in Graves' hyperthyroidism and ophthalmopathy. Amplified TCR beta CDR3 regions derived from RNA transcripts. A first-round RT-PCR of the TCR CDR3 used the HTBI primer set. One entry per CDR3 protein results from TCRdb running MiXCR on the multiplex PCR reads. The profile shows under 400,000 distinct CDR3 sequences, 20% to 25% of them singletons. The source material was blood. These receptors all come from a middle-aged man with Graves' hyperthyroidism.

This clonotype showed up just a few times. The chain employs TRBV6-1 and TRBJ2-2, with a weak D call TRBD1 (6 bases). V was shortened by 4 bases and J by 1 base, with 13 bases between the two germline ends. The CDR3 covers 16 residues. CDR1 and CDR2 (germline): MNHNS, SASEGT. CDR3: CASSGTGTLNTGELFF. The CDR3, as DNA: TGTGCCAGCAGTGGAACCGGGACACTGAACACCGGGGAGCTGTTTTTT.

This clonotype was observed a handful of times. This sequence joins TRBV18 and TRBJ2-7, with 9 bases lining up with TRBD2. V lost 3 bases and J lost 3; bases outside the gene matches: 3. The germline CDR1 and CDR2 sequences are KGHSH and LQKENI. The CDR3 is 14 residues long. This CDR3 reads CASSPVTSGYEQYF. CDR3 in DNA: TGTGCCAGCTCACCGGTGACTAGCGGCTACGAGCAGTACTTC.

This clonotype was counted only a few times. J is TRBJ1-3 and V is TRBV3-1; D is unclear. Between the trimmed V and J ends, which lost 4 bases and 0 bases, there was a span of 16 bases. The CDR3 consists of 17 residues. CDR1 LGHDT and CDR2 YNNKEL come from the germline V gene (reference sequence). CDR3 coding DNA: TGTGCCAGCAGCCGTACCTTAACTCTGGACTCTGGAAACACCATATATTTT. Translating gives CASSRTLTLDSGNTIYF.

CDR3: CASSTAGTLSSPLHF. In DNA form, the CDR3 reads TGTGCCAGCAGCACCGCCGGGACACTTAGTTCACCCCTCCACTTT. The V and J genes are TRBV5-6 and TRBJ1-6; maybe TRBD1 (6 bases). Germline values: CDR1 SGHDT, CDR2 YYEEEE. This CDR3 region has 15 residues. V was cut by 4 bases and J by 9 bases, with 17 bases left in between. Variable domain in full (rest from reference TRBV5-6 and TRBJ1-6): DAGVTQSPTHLIKTRGQQVTLRCSPKSGHDTVSWYQQALGQGPQFIFQYYEEEERQRGNFPDRFSGHQFPNYSSELNVNALLLGDSALYLCASSTAGTLSSPLHFGNGTRLTVT.

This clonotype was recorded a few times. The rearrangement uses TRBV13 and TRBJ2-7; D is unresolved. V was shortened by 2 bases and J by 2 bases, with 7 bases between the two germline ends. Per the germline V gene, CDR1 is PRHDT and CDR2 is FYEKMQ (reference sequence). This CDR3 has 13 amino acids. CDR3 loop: CASSLMRTYEQYF. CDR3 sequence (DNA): TGTGCCAGCAGCTTAATGCGGACCTACGAGCAGTACTTC. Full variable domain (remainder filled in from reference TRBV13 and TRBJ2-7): AAGVIQSPRHLIKEKRETATLKCYPIPRHDTVYWYQQGPGQDPQFLISFYEKMQSDKGSIPDRFSAQQFSDYHSELNMSSLELGDSALYFCASSLMRTYEQYFGPGTRLTVT.

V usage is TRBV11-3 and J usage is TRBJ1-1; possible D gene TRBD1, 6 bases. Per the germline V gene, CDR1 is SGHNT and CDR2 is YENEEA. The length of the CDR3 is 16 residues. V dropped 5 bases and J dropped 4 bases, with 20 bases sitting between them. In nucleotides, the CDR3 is TGTGCCAGCAGCCTCAGGACAGTCCTCTCTGGCACTGAAGCTTTCTTT. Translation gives CASSLRTVLSGTEAFF. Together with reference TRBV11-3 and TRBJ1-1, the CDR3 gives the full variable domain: EAGVVQSPRYKIIEKKQPVAFWCNPISGHNTLYWYLQNLGQGPELLIRYENEEAVDDSQLPKDRFSAERLKGVDSTLKIQPAELGDSAVYLCASSLRTVLSGTEAFFGQGTRLTVV.

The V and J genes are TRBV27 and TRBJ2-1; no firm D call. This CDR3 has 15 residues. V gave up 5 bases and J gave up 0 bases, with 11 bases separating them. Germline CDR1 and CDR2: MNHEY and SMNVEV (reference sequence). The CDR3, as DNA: TGTGCCAGCAGTGTCCAGGATAGCTCCTACAATGAGCAGTTCTTC. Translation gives CASSVQDSSYNEQFF.

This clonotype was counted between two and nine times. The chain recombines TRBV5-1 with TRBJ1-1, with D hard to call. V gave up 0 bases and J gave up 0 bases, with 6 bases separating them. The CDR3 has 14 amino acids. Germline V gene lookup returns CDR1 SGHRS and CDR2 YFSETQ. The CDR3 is CASSLVTVNTEAFF. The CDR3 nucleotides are TGCGCCAGCAGCTTGGTTACGGTGAACACTGAAGCTTTCTTT.

CDR3 in DNA: TGTGCCACCAGTGCAAGGGGTCGCGGCTACACCTTC. It codes for CATSARGRGYTF. The chain recombines TRBV24-1 with TRBJ1-2; D perhaps matches TRBD1 (5 bases). The CDR3 has 12 amino acids. Germline CDR1 reads KGHDR; CDR2 reads SFDVKD. V was pared by 5 bases and J by 8 bases, with 11 bases between.

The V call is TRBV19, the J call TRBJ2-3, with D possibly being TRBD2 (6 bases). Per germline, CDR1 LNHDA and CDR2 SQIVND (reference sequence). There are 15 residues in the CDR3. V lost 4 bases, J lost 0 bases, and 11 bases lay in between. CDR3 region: CASSRSGLSTDTQYF. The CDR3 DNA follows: TGTGCCAGTAGTAGGAGCGGGCTAAGCACAGATACGCAGTATTTT.

CDR3 DNA: TGCAGTGCTAGAGGAGCGGGAGGGGCCAACATTCAGTACTTC. Protein product: CSARGAGGANIQYF. The rearrangement links TRBV20-1 to TRBJ2-4; 10 nucleotides match TRBD2. Germline loops: CDR1 DFQATT, CDR2 SNEGSKA (reference sequence). The CDR3 is made up of 14 amino acids. V dropped 1 base and J dropped 7; count of bases not matched to a gene: 4.

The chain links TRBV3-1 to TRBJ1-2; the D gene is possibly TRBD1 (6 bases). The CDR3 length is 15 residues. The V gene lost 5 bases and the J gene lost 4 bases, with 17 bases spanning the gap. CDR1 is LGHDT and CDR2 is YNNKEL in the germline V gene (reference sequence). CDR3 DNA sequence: TGTGCCAGCAGCAAACCCGGCGGGGGGGCCTATGGCTACACCTTC. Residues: CASSKPGGGAYGYTF.

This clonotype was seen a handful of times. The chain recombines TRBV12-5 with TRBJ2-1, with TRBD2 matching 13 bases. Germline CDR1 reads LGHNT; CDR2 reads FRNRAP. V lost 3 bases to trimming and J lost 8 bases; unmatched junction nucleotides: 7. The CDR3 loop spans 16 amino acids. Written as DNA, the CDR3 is TGTGCTAGTGGTTTCGGGACTAGCGGGGTTGGGGATGAGCAGTTCTTC. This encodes CASGFGTSGVGDEQFF.

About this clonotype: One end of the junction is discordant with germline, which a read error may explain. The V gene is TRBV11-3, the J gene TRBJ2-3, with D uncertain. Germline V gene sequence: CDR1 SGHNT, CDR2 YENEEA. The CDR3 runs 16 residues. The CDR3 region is CASNLESEASTDTQYF. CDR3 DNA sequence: TGTGCCAGCAACTTAGAGTCGGAAGCTAGCACAGATACGCAGTATTTT. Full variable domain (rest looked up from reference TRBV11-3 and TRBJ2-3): EAGVVQSPRYKIIEKKQPVAFWCNPISGHNTLYWYLQNLGQGPELLIRYENEEAVDDSQLPKDRFSAERLKGVDSTLKIQPAELGDSAVYLCASNLESEASTDTQYFGPGTRLTVL.

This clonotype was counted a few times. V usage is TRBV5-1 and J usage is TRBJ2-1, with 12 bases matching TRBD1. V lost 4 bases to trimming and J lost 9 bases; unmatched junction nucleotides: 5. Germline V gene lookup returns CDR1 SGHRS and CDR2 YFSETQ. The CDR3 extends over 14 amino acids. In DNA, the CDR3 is TGCGCCAGCAGCACGGGACAGGGGGCCGCTGAGCAGTTCTTC. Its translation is CASSTGQGAAEQFF.

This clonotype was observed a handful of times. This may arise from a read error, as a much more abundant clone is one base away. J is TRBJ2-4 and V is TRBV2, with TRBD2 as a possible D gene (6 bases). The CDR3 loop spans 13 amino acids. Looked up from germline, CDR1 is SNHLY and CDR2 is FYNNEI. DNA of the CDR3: TGTGCCAGCGGAGGGTCGGGCAAAAACATTCGGTACTTC. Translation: CASGGSGKNIRYF.

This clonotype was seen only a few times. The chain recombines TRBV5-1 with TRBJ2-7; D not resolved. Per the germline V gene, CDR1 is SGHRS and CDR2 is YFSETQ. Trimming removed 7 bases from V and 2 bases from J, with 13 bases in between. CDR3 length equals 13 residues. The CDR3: CASSKGWAYEQYF. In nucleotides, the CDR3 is TGCGCCAGCTCGAAAGGTTGGGCCTACGAGCAGTACTTC.

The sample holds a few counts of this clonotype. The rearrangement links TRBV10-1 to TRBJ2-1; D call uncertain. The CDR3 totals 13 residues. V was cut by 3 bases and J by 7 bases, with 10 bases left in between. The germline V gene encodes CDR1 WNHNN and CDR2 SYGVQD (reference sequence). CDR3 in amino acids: CASSEHGWNEQFF. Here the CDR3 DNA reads TGCGCCAGCAGTGAACACGGGTGGAATGAGCAGTTCTTC.